Each of the 25 T cell receptor beta chains below was sequenced from the same sample in a study of cytomegalovirus exposure and HLA in healthy donors. TCRdb keeps only in-frame clones here, not all; method: immunoSEQ multiplex PCR. The repertoire holds 150,000 or so clones, with approximately 88% as singletons. The sample was PBMCs. All receptors derive from a young woman in good health and CMV-seropositive.

V and J are TRBV4-2 and TRBJ2-2; TRBD2 matches at 16 bases. The V gene end was trimmed by 3 bases and the J gene end by 7 bases; junction bases not matched to a gene: 11. Germline-derived CDR1 and CDR2 are LGHNA and YNFKEQ. This CDR3 has 19 amino acids. CDR3 residues: CASSHAQGLAGGPGGELFF. CDR3 coding DNA: TGTGCCAGCAGCCACGCCCAGGGACTAGCGGGAGGGCCCGGCGGGGAGCTGTTTTTT.

The V gene is TRBV27, the J gene TRBJ2-7, with D possibly TRBD2 on 5 matching bases. Per germline, CDR1 MNHEY and CDR2 SMNVEV (reference sequence). The CDR3 covers 12 residues. The CDR3 DNA follows: TGTGCTGCCGGCCCCCCCGGAGGCGAGCAGTACTTC. Encoded protein: CAAGPPGGEQYF.

The chain combines TRBV7-2 with TRBJ2-7; D is perhaps TRBD1 (5 bases). V was trimmed by 5 bases and J by 2 bases, leaving 10 bases between them. Germline V lookup: CDR1 SGHTA, CDR2 FQGNSA. The CDR3 extends over 13 amino acids. CDR3 in DNA: TGTGCCAGCAGCAAGGGGTGGACCTACGAGCAGTACTTC. Translation gives CASSKGWTYEQYF. The full variable domain, completed using reference TRBV7-2 and TRBJ2-7, is GAGVSQSPSNKVTEKGKDVELRCDPISGHTALYWYRQSLGQGLEFLIYFQGNSAPDKSGLPSDRFSAERTGGSVSTLTIQRTQQEDSAVYLCASSKGWTYEQYFGPGTRLTVT.

The V and J genes are TRBV4-3 and TRBJ2-2, with 10 bases that match TRBD2. This CDR3 comprises 17 residues. Germline V lookup: CDR1 LGHNA, CDR2 YSLEER. J was trimmed by 7 bases and V by 1 base; bases with no gene match: 9. Here the CDR3 reads CASSQGLSGRMVGELFF. For the CDR3, the DNA is TGCGCCAGCAGCCAAGGCCTTAGCGGGAGGATGGTCGGGGAGCTGTTTTTT.

The chain links TRBV7-8 to TRBJ2-7; D unresolved. V was cut by 4 bases and J by 4 bases, with 5 bases left in between. The V gene's germline CDR1 is SGHVS and CDR2 FQNEAQ. The CDR3 extends over 11 amino acids. The CDR3 here is CASSSKYEQYF. DNA of the CDR3: TGTGCCAGCAGCTCCAAATACGAGCAGTACTTC.

This clone appeared once. The chain has TRBV4-2 and TRBJ2-7; 8 positions agree with TRBD2. The J segment lost 4 bases and the V segment lost 1 base, leaving 15 bases of the junction unmatched. The CDR3 totals 18 residues. The V gene's germline CDR1 is LGHNA and CDR2 YNFKEQ. CDR3 amino acids: CASSQGPPTIAGWYEQYF. CDR3 nucleotide sequence: TGTGCCAGCAGCCAAGGCCCCCCTACTATAGCGGGATGGTACGAGCAGTACTTC.

The chain is built from TRBV5-1 and TRBJ2-2; D may be TRBD2 (5 bases). Per the germline V gene, CDR1 is SGHRS and CDR2 is YFSETQ. This CDR3 contains 14 residues. V was shortened by 4 bases and J by 8 bases, with 15 bases between the two germline ends. CDR3 nucleotides: TGCGCCAGCAGCCCGGGGAGCCCCCGAGGGGAGCTGTTTTTT. Its protein is CASSPGSPRGELFF.

This clone was recorded only once. The chain recombines TRBV7-9 with TRBJ2-2; 8 nucleotides align to TRBD2. Germline values: CDR1 SEHNR, CDR2 FQNEAQ (reference sequence). With V trimmed by 5 bases and J by 5 bases, 7 bases remained unmatched. The CDR3 runs 15 residues. CDR3 sequence: CASSPIAGRTGELFF. The CDR3 DNA is TGTGCCAGCAGCCCAATAGCGGGGAGGACCGGGGAGCTGTTTTTT. Full variable domain (rest looked up from reference TRBV7-9 and TRBJ2-2): DTGVSQNPRHKITKRGQNVTFRCDPISEHNRLYWYRQTLGQGPEFLTYFQNEAQLEKSRLLSDRFSAERPKGSFSTLEIQRTEQGDSAMYLCASSPIAGRTGELFFGEGSRLTVL.

The chain carries TRBV11-2 and TRBJ2-7; 7 bases are shared with TRBD2. Looked up from germline, CDR1 is SGHAT and CDR2 is FQNNGV. The CDR3 spans 13 residues. The trim removed 1 base at V and 4 bases at J, leaving 1 base unmatched. DNA for the CDR3: TGTGCCAGCAGCTTAGTGGGGGGGTACGAGCAGTACTTC. This sequence encodes CASSLVGGYEQYF.

The chain uses TRBV27 and TRBJ2-2, with TRBD1 identical over 7 bases. The CDR3 consists of 14 residues. Germline CDR1 reads MNHEY; CDR2 reads SMNVEV (reference sequence). V was clipped by 3 bases and J by 6 bases; unmatched bases: 4. CDR3 in DNA: TGTGCCAGCAGTTTCCAAGACAGGGCCGGGGAGCTGTTTTTT. This gives the protein CASSFQDRAGELFF.

The J gene is TRBJ1-2, the V gene TRBV28; TRBD1 matches at 8 bases. V shed 5 bases, J shed 8 bases, and the junction held 7 bases outside the gene matches. The length of the CDR3 is 13 residues. Germline V CDR1 and CDR2: MDHEN, SYDVKM. CDR3 DNA: TGTGCCAGCAGTCTTCAGGGGGCGGGCGGCTACACCTTC. This gives the protein CASSLQGAGGYTF.

The chain uses TRBV5-1 and TRBJ2-3, with D uncertain. The CDR3 loop spans 12 amino acids. Germline assignment: CDR1 SGHRS and CDR2 YFSETQ. V lost 5 bases, J lost 3 bases, and 7 bases lay in between. The CDR3 protein is CASSVATDTQYF. The CDR3 DNA is TGCGCCAGCAGTGTGGCTACAGATACGCAGTATTTT. Combining the CDR3 with reference TRBV5-1 and TRBJ2-3 gives the whole variable domain KAGVTQTPRYLIKTRGQQVTLSCSPISGHRSVSWYQQTPGQGLQFLFEYFSETQRNKGNFPGRFSGRQFSNSRSEMNVSTLELGDSALYLCASSVATDTQYFGPGTRLTVL.

V gene TRBV28 combines with J gene TRBJ2-7; unclear D gene. Germline CDR1 and CDR2: MDHEN and SYDVKM. V was trimmed by 6 bases and J by 2 bases, leaving 14 bases between them. This CDR3 region has 14 residues. This CDR3 reads CASRPFDIAYEQYF. The CDR3 bases are TGTGCCAGCAGACCGTTTGACATAGCCTACGAGCAGTACTTC.

This clone was detected only once. The J gene is TRBJ1-2, the V gene TRBV29-1; the D is unclear. This CDR3 is built from 15 residues. Deletions cut 6 bases from V and 4 bases from J, with 21 bases between. Germline V CDR1 and CDR2: SQVTM, ANQGSEA. The CDR3 region has the DNA TGCAGCGTCCTAATGCCCCTCACCGGTAGCTATGGCTACACCTTC. Protein: CSVLMPLTGSYGYTF.

The chain couples TRBV6-5 to TRBJ2-7, with 8 bases matching TRBD2. The CDR3 spans 13 residues. V dropped 6 bases and J dropped 6; count of bases not matched to a gene: 7. Germline assignment: CDR1 MNHEY and CDR2 SVGAGI. DNA of the CDR3: TGTGCCAGCAGGAGGACTAGCCCGGGCGAGCAGTACTTC. Its protein product is CASRRTSPGEQYF.

The V call is TRBV11-2, the J call TRBJ1-5, with a tentative D call TRBD1 (6 bases). In germline, CDR1 is SGHAT, CDR2 FQNNGV. V lost 9 bases and J 5 bases, leaving 17 bases between the germline ends. The CDR3 is 14 residues long. The DNA of the CDR3 is TGTGCCAGGGGAGGGTCGGGGGCGGATCAGCCCCAGCATTTT. This gives the protein CARGGSGADQPQHF.

The CDR3 region is CASSSDNTDTQYF. CDR3 sequence (DNA): TGTGCCAGCAGCTCGGACAACACAGATACGCAGTATTTT. The chain is built from TRBV13 and TRBJ2-3; maybe TRBD1 (5 bases). Trimming left V 4 bases short and J 2 bases short, with 7 bases between. Looked up from germline, CDR1 is PRHDT and CDR2 is FYEKMQ (reference sequence). The CDR3 runs to 13 residues.

The chain carries TRBV7-8 and TRBJ2-7, with D tentatively TRBD1 (5 bases). Germline lookup yields CDR1 SGHVS and CDR2 FQNEAQ. The CDR3 is made up of 14 amino acids. V lost 5 bases to trimming and J lost 2 bases, with 13 bases between them. The CDR3 region has the DNA TGTGCCAGCAGCCCCAGACAGATCACCTACGAGCAGTACTTC. Its protein product is CASSPRQITYEQYF.

V is TRBV30 and J is TRBJ2-3, with D perhaps matching TRBD1 (5 bases). The CDR3 spans 12 residues. Trimming cost V 5 bases and J 11 bases, with 17 bases left between them. The germline V gene encodes CDR1 GTSNPN and CDR2 SVGIG (reference sequence). The CDR3 sequence is CAWGPGAKGQYF. Written as DNA, the CDR3 is TGTGCCTGGGGTCCTGGGGCCAAGGGGCAGTATTTT.

V and J are TRBV7-2 and TRBJ2-7; TRBD2 aligns across 9 bases. This CDR3 spans 16 amino acids. J gave up 2 bases and V 2 bases, and 7 bases lay outside the gene matches. CDR1 is SGHTA and CDR2 is FQGNSA in the germline V gene. CDR3 sequence: CASSLLLAGITYEQYF. Written as DNA, the CDR3 is TGTGCCAGCAGCTTACTACTAGCGGGTATAACCTACGAGCAGTACTTC.

V and J are TRBV19 and TRBJ1-2; perhaps TRBD1 as D (5 bases). CDR3 length: 17 amino acids. Between the trimmed V and J ends, which lost 10 bases and 3 bases, there was a span of 27 bases. From germline, CDR1 is LNHDA and CDR2 SQIVND (reference sequence). This chain's CDR3 is CATKPGGGSSLYYGYTF. In nucleotides, the CDR3 is TGTGCCACTAAGCCCGGGGGTGGGAGTAGCTTATACTATGGCTACACCTTC.

The gene calls are TRBV7-2 and TRBJ2-3; the match to TRBD2 covers 7 bases. This CDR3 has 16 residues. From germline, CDR1 is SGHTA and CDR2 FQGNSA. V was pared by 3 bases and J by 4 bases, with 10 bases of the junction left unmatched. CDR3 loop: CASSFSSGGGADTQYF. The CDR3 DNA is TGTGCCAGCAGCTTCTCTAGCGGAGGTGGGGCAGATACGCAGTATTTT.

The V and J genes are TRBV7-8 and TRBJ2-7, with D possibly being TRBD1 (5 bases). Trimming took 5 bases from V and 3 from J, leaving 14 bases between them. CDR3 length: 14 residues. Per the germline V gene, CDR1 is SGHVS and CDR2 is FQNEAQ. The CDR3 protein is CASSLQTVFYEQYF. The CDR3 DNA sequence: TGTGCCAGCAGCCTCCAGACAGTTTTCTACGAGCAGTACTTC.

The rearrangement joins TRBV23-1 to TRBJ2-2, with 10 bases aligning to TRBD1. TRBV23-1 is classed as an ORF, of uncertain function. The CDR3 runs 16 residues. The junction had 1 base not matched to a gene; V was cut back by 0 bases and J by 3 bases. CDR3 region: CASSQSGTGDTGELFF. The CDR3 DNA is TGCGCCAGCAGTCAATCCGGGACAGGGGACACCGGGGAGCTGTTTTTT.

The rearrangement links TRBV2 to TRBJ2-1, with D unresolved. This CDR3 comprises 12 residues. Germline CDR1 and CDR2: SNHLY and FYNNEI. Trimming pared 3 bases from V and 9 bases from J, leaving 9 bases between. In DNA, the CDR3 is TGTGCCAGCAGTGAGTTTAAAATTGAGCAGTTCTTC. This translates into CASSEFKIEQFF.